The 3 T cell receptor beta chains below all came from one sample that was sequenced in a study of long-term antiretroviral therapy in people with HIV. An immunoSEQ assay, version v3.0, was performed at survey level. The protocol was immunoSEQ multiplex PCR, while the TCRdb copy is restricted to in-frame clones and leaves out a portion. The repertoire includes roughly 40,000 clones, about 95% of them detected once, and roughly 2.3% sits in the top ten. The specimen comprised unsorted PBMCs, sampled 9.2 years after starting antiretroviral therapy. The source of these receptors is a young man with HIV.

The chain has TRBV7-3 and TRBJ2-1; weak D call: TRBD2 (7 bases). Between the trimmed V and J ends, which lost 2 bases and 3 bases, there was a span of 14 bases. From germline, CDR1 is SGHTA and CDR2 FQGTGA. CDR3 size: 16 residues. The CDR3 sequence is CASSLWGGPGYNEQFF. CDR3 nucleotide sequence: TGTGCCAGCAGCTTATGGGGGGGGCCAGGCTACAATGAGCAGTTCTTC.

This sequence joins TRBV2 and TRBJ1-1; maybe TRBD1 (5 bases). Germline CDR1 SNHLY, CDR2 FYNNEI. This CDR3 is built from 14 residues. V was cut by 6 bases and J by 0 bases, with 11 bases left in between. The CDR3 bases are TGTGCCAGCAGGGGGGGACGGATGAACACTGAAGCTTTCTTT. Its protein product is CASRGGRMNTEAFF.

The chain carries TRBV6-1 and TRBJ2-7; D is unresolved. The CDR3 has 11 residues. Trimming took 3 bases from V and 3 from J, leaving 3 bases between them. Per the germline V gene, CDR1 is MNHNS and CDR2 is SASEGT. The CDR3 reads CASSEFYEQYF. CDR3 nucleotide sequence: TGTGCCAGCAGTGAGTTCTACGAGCAGTACTTC.